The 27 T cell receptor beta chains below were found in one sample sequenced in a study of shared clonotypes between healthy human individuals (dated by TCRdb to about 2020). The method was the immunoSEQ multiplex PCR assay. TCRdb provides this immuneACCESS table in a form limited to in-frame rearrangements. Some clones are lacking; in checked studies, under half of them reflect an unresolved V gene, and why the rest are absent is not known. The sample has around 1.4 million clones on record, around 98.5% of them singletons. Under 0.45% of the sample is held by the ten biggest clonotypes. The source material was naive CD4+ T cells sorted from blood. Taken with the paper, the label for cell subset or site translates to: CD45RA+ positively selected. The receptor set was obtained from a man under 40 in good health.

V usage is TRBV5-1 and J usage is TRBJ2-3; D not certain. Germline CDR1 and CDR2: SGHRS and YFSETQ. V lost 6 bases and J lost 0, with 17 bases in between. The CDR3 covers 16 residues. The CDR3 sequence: CASTVGGAFSTDTQYF. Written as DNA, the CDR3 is TGCGCCAGCACCGTCGGTGGCGCGTTTAGCACAGATACGCAGTATTTT. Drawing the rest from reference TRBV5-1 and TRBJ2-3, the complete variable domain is KAGVTQTPRYLIKTRGQQVTLSCSPISGHRSVSWYQQTPGQGLQFLFEYFSETQRNKGNFPGRFSGRQFSNSRSEMNVSTLELGDSALYLCASTVGGAFSTDTQYFGPGTRLTVL.

CDR3 residues: CARSQGTPREAFF. CDR3 sequence (DNA): TGTGCCAGAAGCCAAGGGACGCCAAGGGAAGCTTTCTTT. The J gene is TRBJ1-1, the V gene TRBV5-3, with D possibly matching TRBD1 (5 bases). TRBV5-3 is an open reading frame whose function is uncertain. V was shortened by 4 bases and J by 8 bases, with 15 bases between the two germline ends. There are 13 residues in the CDR3.

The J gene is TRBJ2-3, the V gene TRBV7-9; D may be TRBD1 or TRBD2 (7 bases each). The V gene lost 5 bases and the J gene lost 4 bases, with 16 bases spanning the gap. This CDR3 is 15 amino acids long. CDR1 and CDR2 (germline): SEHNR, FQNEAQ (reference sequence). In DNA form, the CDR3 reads TGTGCCAGCAGCGCTACAAGCGGGACAGCAGATACGCAGTATTTT. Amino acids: CASSATSGTADTQYF. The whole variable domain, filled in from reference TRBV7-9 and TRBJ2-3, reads DTGVSQNPRHKITKRGQNVTFRCDPISEHNRLYWYRQTLGQGPEFLTYFQNEAQLEKSRLLSDRFSAERPKGSFSTLEIQRTEQGDSAMYLCASSATSGTADTQYFGPGTRLTVL.

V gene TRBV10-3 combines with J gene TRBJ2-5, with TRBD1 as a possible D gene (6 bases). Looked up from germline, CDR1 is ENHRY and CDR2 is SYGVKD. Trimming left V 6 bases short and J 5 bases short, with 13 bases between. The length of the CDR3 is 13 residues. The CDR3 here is CAIRTTGLETQYF. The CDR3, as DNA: TGTGCCATCAGAACAACAGGGTTGGAGACCCAGTACTTC.

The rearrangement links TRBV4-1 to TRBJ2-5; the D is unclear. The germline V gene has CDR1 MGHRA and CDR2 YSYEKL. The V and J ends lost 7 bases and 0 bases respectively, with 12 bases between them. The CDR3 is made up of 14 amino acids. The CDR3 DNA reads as TGCGCCAGCAAAAAGGGCGGAGACCAAGAGACCCAGTACTTC. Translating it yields CASKKGGDQETQYF.

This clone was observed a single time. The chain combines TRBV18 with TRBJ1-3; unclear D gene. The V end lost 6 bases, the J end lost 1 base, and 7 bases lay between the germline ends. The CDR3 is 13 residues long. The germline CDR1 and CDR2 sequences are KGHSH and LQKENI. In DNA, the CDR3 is TGTGCCAGCTCCCCGGCGTCTGGAAACACCATATATTTT. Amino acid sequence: CASSPASGNTIYF. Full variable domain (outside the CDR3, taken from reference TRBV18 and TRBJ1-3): NAGVMQNPRHLVRRRGQEARLRCSPMKGHSHVYWYRQLPEEGLKFMVYLQKENIIDESGMPKERFSAEFPKEGPSILRIQQVVRGDSAAYFCASSPASGNTIYFGEGSWLTVV.

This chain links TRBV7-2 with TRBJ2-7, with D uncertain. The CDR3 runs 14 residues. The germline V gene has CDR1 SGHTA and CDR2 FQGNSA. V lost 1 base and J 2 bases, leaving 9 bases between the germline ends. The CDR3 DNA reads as TGTGCCAGCAGCTTAGATGGAGCCGCCTACGAGCAGTACTTC. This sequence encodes CASSLDGAAYEQYF.

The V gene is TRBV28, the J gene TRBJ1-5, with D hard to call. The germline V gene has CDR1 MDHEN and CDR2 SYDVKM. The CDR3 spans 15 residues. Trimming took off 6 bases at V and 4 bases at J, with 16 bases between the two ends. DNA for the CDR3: TGTGCCAGCAGCCTTAATACACAGAGTAATCAGCCCCAGCATTTT. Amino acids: CASSLNTQSNQPQHF.

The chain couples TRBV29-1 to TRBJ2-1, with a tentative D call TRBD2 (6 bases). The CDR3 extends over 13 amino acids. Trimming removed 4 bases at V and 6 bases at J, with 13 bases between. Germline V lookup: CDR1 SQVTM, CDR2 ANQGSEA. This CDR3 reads CSVGEAGGNEQFF. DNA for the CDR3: TGCAGCGTTGGGGAGGCAGGTGGCAATGAGCAGTTCTTC.

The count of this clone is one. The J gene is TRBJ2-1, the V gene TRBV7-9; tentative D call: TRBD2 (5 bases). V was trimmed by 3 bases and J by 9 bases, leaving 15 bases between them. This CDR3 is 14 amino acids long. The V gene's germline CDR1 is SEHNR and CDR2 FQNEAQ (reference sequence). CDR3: CASSFDLARGEQFF. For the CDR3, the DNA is TGTGCCAGCAGCTTTGATCTAGCCCGAGGTGAGCAGTTCTTC.

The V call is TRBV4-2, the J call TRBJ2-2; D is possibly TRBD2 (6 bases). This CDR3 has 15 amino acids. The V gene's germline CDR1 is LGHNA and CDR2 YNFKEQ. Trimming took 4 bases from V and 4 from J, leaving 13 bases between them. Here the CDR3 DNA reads TGTGCCAGCAGCCCGCCTGGGGGGATCACCGGGGAGCTGTTTTTT. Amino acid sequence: CASSPPGGITGELFF.

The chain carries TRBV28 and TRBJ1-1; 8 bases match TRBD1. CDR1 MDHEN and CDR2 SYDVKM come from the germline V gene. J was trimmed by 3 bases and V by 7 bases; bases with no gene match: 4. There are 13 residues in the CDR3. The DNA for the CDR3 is TGTGCCAGCACCGAGACAGGGGACACTGAAGCTTTCTTT. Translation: CASTETGDTEAFF.

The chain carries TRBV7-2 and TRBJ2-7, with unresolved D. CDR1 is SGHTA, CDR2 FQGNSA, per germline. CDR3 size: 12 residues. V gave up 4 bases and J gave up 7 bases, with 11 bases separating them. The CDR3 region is CASSYGSLEQYF. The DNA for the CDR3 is TGTGCCAGCAGCTACGGGTCGTTGGAGCAGTACTTC.

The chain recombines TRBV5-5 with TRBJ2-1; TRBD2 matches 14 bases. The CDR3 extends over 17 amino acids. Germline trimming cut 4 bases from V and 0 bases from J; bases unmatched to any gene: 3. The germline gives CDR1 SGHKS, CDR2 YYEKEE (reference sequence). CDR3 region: CASSPGTSGSSYNEQFF. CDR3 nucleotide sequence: TGTGCCAGCAGCCCAGGGACTAGCGGGAGCTCCTACAATGAGCAGTTCTTC. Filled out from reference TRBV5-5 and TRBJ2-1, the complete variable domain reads DAGVTQSPTHLIKTRGQQVTLRCSPISGHKSVSWYQQVLGQGPQFIFQYYEKEERGRGNFPDRFSARQFPNYSSELNVNALLLGDSALYLCASSPGTSGSSYNEQFFGPGTRLTVL.

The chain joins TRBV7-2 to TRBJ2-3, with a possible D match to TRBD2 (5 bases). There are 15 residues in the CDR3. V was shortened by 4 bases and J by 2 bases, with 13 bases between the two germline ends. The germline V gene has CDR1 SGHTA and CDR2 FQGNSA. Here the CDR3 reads CASSSIGLHTDTQYF. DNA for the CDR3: TGTGCCAGCAGCTCAATCGGACTGCACACAGATACGCAGTATTTT.

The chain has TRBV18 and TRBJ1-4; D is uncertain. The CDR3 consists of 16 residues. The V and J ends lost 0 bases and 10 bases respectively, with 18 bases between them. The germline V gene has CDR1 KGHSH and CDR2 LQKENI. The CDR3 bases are TGTGCCAGCTCACCACCCCTAGGGAAATCATCAGGAAAACTGTTTTTT. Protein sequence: CASSPPLGKSSGKLFF. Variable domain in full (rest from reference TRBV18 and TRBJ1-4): NAGVMQNPRHLVRRRGQEARLRCSPMKGHSHVYWYRQLPEEGLKFMVYLQKENIIDESGMPKERFSAEFPKEGPSILRIQQVVRGDSAAYFCASSPPLGKSSGKLFFGSGTQLSVL.

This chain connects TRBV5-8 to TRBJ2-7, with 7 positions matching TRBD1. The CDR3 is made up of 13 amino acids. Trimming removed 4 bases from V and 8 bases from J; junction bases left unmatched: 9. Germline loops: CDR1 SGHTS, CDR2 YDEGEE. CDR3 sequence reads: CASSRTSTGKQYF. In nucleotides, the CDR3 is TGTGCCAGCAGCCGCACTTCGACAGGGAAGCAGTACTTC.

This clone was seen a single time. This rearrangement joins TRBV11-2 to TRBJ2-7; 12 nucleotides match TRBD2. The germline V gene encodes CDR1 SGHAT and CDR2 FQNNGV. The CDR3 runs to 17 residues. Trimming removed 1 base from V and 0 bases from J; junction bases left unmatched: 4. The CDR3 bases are TGTGCCAGCAGCTTAGTCCTACTAGCGGGAGGCTCCTACGAGCAGTACTTC. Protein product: CASSLVLLAGGSYEQYF.

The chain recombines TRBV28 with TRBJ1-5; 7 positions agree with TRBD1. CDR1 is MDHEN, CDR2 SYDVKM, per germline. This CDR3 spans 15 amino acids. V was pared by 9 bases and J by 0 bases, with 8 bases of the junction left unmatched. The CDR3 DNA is TGTGCCAGTATAACAGGGGCCGATAGCAATCAGCCCCAGCATTTT. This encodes CASITGADSNQPQHF.

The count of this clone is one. The CDR3 region has the DNA TGTGCCAGCTCACCCCCCAGCGGGGCGAGGGAAGAGCAGTACTTC. Its protein product is CASSPPSGAREEQYF. The chain links TRBV18 to TRBJ2-7; 7 bases agree with TRBD2. The CDR3 length is 15 residues. Trimming at V came to 3 bases and at J to 7 bases, leaving 12 bases not matched to a gene. The germline gives CDR1 KGHSH, CDR2 LQKENI. Filled out from reference TRBV18 and TRBJ2-7, the complete variable domain reads NAGVMQNPRHLVRRRGQEARLRCSPMKGHSHVYWYRQLPEEGLKFMVYLQKENIIDESGMPKERFSAEFPKEGPSILRIQQVVRGDSAAYFCASSPPSGAREEQYFGPGTRLTVT.

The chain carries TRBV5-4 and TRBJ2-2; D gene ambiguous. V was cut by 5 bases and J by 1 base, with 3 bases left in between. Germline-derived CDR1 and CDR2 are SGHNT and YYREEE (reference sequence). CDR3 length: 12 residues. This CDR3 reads CASSKNTGELFF. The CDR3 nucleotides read TGTGCCAGCAGTAAGAACACCGGGGAGCTGTTTTTT.

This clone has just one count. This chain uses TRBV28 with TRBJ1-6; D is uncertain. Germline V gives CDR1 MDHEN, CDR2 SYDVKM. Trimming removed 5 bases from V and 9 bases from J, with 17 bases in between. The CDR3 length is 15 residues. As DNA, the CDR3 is TGTGCCAGCAGTCAGCCGAATCCTGGTGGTTCACCCCTCCACTTT. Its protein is CASSQPNPGGSPLHF. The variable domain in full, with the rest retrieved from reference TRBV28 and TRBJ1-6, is DVKVTQSSRYLVKRTGEKVFLECVQDMDHENMFWYRQDPGLGLRLIYFSYDVKMKEKGDIPEGYSVSREKKERFSLILESASTNQTSMYLCASSQPNPGGSPLHFGNGTRLTVT.

For the CDR3, the DNA is TGTGCCAGCAGCCAAGATTTAGGGTTGTACGAGCAGTACTTC. Translated, it gives CASSQDLGLYEQYF. The chain couples TRBV4-2 to TRBJ2-7; D gene unclear. This CDR3 region has 14 residues. The germline gives CDR1 LGHNA, CDR2 YNFKEQ. V was trimmed by 0 bases and J by 4 bases, leaving 10 bases between them.

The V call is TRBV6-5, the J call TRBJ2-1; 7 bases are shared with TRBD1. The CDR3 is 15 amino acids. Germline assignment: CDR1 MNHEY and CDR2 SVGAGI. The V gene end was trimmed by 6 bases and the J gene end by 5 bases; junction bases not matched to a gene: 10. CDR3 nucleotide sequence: TGTGCCAGCAGACAACCGGGACAGATGCACAATGAGCAGTTCTTC. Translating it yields CASRQPGQMHNEQFF.

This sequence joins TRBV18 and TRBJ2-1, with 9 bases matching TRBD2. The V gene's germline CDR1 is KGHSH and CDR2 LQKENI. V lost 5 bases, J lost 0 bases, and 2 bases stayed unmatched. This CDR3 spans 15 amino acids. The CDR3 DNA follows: TGTGCCAGCTCAATAGCGGGGGACTCCTACAATGAGCAGTTCTTC. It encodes CASSIAGDSYNEQFF.

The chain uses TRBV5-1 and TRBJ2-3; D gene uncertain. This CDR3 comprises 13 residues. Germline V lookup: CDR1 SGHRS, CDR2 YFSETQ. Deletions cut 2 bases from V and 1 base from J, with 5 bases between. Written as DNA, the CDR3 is TGCGCCAGCAGCTTTCCTCGCACAGATACGCAGTATTTT. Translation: CASSFPRTDTQYF.

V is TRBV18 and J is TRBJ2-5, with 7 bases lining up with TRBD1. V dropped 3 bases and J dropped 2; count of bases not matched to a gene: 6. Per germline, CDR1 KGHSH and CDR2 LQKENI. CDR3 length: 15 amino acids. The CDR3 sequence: CASSPDEGQQETQYF. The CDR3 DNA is TGTGCCAGCTCACCGGATGAGGGACAGCAAGAGACCCAGTACTTC. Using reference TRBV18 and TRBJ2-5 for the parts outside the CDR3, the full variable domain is NAGVMQNPRHLVRRRGQEARLRCSPMKGHSHVYWYRQLPEEGLKFMVYLQKENIIDESGMPKERFSAEFPKEGPSILRIQQVVRGDSAAYFCASSPDEGQQETQYFGPGTRLLVL.